The rows below give T cell receptor beta chains drawn from one sample of a study of blood T cell repertoires in COVID-19. Generated by immunoSEQ multiplex PCR, the TCRdb table keeps only in-frame clones and is missing some. Among roughly 270,000 clones listed, approximately 85% were seen once. Sequencing used peripheral blood. The receptors here all came from a man aged 50 to 59 with active or convalescent COVID-19. Both conserved end residues are part of each CDR3. The D gene is left open where the match is weak. Where a row states a size, it is once, few, many or the class of an expanded clone; other rows omit it.

j_gene | v_gene | d_gene | abundance | len | CDR3nt | CDR3aa
TRBJ1-5 | TRBV19 | . | . | 15 | TGTGCCAGTAGTATGGAGGGGTCACGCATTCAGCCCCAGCATTTT | CASSMEGSRIQPQHF
TRBJ2-1 | TRBV23-1 | . | . | 19 | TGCGCCAGCAACCCCTCGTGGGACAACATGGGGGTTCTCAACAATGAGCAGTTCTTC | CASNPSWDNMGVLNNEQFF
TRBJ2-1 | TRBV5-1 | . | . | 14 | TGCGCCAGCAGCCGTCCTAGCTCCTACAATGAGCAGTTCTTC | CASSRPSSYNEQFF
TRBJ1-5 | TRBV28 | . | . | 14 | TGTGCCAGCAAATTCAGCGGCCCGAATCAGCCCCAGCATTTT | CASKFSGPNQPQHF
TRBJ2-2 | TRBV5-1 | . | . | 15 | TGCGCCAGCAGCTTGGTGACGGGGAGCACCGGGGAGCTGTTTTTT | CASSLVTGSTGELFF
TRBJ2-3 | TRBV19 | . | . | 15 | TGTGCCAGTAGTCAGGGTTCCCCTAGCACAGATACGCAGTATTTT | CASSQGSPSTDTQYF
TRBJ2-7 | TRBV29-1 | . | . | 14 | TGCAGCGTTGAGACACGGGAGAACGCCTACGAGCAGTACTTC | CSVETRENAYEQYF
TRBJ1-4 | TRBV6-4 | . | . | 16 | TGTGCCAGCAGTGGGGCAGGGGACCCTATAAAAGAAAAACTGTTTTTT | CASSGAGDPIKEKLFF
TRBJ1-4 | TRBV27 | TRBD1 | . | 16 | TGTGCCAGCAGTAACGTACAGGGGGGGGCTAATGAAAAACTGTTTTTT | CASSNVQGGANEKLFF
TRBJ2-7 | TRBV27 | TRBD2 | few | 13 | TGTGCCAGCAGGGATAGCGGGAGTCACGAGCAGTACTTC | CASRDSGSHEQYF
TRBJ2-4 | TRBV5-1 | TRBD1 | . | 13 | TGCGCCAGCAGCCCAGACAGGGTTGACATTCAGTACTTC | CASSPDRVDIQYF
TRBJ2-2 | TRBV5-1 | . | . | 13 | TGCGCCAGCGGTCAGGGTAATGCCGGGGAGCTGTTTTTT | CASGQGNAGELFF
TRBJ2-3 | TRBV9 | TRBD2 | . | 18 | TGTGCCAGCAGCCTAGGAGTAGCGGGAGACGGTAGCACAGATACGCAGTATTTT | CASSLGVAGDGSTDTQYF
TRBJ2-4 | TRBV7-9 | TRBD2 | . | 16 | TGTGCCAGCAGCTTATTTTCTGGGGGGGACGAAAACATTCAGTACTTC | CASSLFSGGDENIQYF
TRBJ2-7 | TRBV5-1 | TRBD2 | . | 14 | TGCGCCAGCAGCTCTAGCGGGAACACCTACGAGCAGTACTTC | CASSSSGNTYEQYF
TRBJ2-7 | TRBV9 | TRBD2 | . | 17 | TGTGCCAGCAGCGTAGATCGCCCTAGCGGGAGGGACCCCGAGCAGTACTTC | CASSVDRPSGRDPEQYF
TRBJ2-1 | TRBV6-2/TRBV6-3 | . | . | 18 | TGTGCCAGCAGCCCCGAGGACTACCAGAAATGGGGGTACAATGAGCAGTTCTTC | CASSPEDYQKWGYNEQFF
TRBJ2-5 | TRBV25-1 | . | . | 13 | TGTGCCAGCAGTGGCTCATTCGGGGAGACCCAGTACTTC | CASSGSFGETQYF
TRBJ2-7 | TRBV12-5 | TRBD1 | . | 12 | TGTGCTAGTGGACAGGGGGGAAACGAGCAGTACTTC | CASGQGGNEQYF
TRBJ1-1 | TRBV30 | TRBD1 | . | 13 | TGTGCCTGGAGTGGGGACAGGCGAACTGAAGCTTTCTTT | CAWSGDRRTEAFF
TRBJ1-1 | TRBV4-2 | . | . | 13 | TGTGCCAGCAGCCAAGATAGGGCTCAGGGGGCTTTCTTT | CASSQDRAQGAFF
TRBJ2-5 | TRBV5-1 | TRBD2 | . | 14 | TGCGCCAGCAAGGTTGGGGGGGTAAGGGAGACCCAGTACTTC | CASKVGGVRETQYF
TRBJ1-5 | TRBV19 | TRBD1 | . | 18 | TGTGCCAGTAGTCGCCCGGACAGGAGTAACCCATTCAATCAGCCCCAGCATTTT | CASSRPDRSNPFNQPQHF
TRBJ2-7 | TRBV5-5 | TRBD2 | . | 15 | TGTGCCAGCCGGACTGGGACTAGCGGCTCCTACGAGCAGTACTTC | CASRTGTSGSYEQYF